This TCR beta chain stems from a study of CD8 T cells in ankylosing spondylitis. General study points: In synovial fluid and blood from reactive arthritis, some motif variants were previously reported. Clones linked to disease were reported to show significant enrichment in matched ankylosing spondylitis synovial fluid. The study identified a TCR beta motif of under ten highly homologous variants that appeared characteristic of ankylosing spondylitis blood. The authors found the disease-linked clones to be CD8+ and relatively rare in peripheral blood.

As concerns this clonotype: Its specificity is unknown.

TCRdb redid the calling of the 5' RACE reads with MiXCR, one entry per CDR3 protein. Of about 140,000 distinct CDR3 sequences detected, about 7% appear once; the ten largest clones hold roughly 12%. The TCR originated in a female donor with ankylosing spondylitis or in good health (not recorded which). Sequences were obtained from blood, either unsorted or a sorted T cell fraction (not recorded which).

Here the CDR3 reads CASSLPLGGGQPQHF. The CDR3 nucleotides read TGTGCCAGCAGTTTGCCCTTAGGGGGCGGTCAGCCCCAGCATTTT. The rearrangement uses TRBV28 and TRBJ1-5, with 7 bases lining up with TRBD1. This CDR3 has 15 residues. The J segment lost 6 bases and the V segment lost 3 bases, leaving 8 bases of the junction unmatched. Germline CDR1 reads MDHEN; CDR2 reads SYDVKM. Drawing the rest from reference TRBV28 and TRBJ1-5, the complete variable domain is DVKVTQSSRYLVKRTGEKVFLECVQDMDHENMFWYRQDPGLGLRLIYFSYDVKMKEKGDIPEGYSVSREKKERFSLILESASTNQTSMYLCASSLPLGGGQPQHFGDGTRLSIL.